Each of the 18 T cell receptor beta chains below was sequenced from the same sample in a study of blood T cell repertoires in COVID-19. Method: immunoSEQ multiplex PCR; TCRdb's copy keeps in-frame clones and lacks some. This table has about 64,000 clones, over 75% appearing once. Sequencing input: peripheral blood. Every receptor here comes from a man aged 80 or over with acute or convalescent COVID-19.

Only one count was recorded for this clone. The chain's CDR3 is CASSLEGQTQETQYF. The CDR3 nucleotides read TGCGCCAGCAGCTTGGAGGGACAGACCCAAGAGACCCAGTACTTC. V and J are TRBV5-1 and TRBJ2-5; TRBD1 matches 7 bases. V was pared by 0 bases and J by 1 base, with 3 bases of the junction left unmatched. The CDR3 has 15 amino acids. CDR1 and CDR2 (germline): SGHRS, YFSETQ.

V gene TRBV9 combines with J gene TRBJ2-3; D is uncertain. This CDR3 has 15 amino acids. Germline loops: CDR1 SGDLS, CDR2 YYNGEE. Trimming removed 3 bases from V and 5 bases from J, with 16 bases in between. DNA of the CDR3: TGTGCCAGCAGCGCGTTGAACTACCTCGGAGATACGCAGTATTTT. Translated, it gives CASSALNYLGDTQYF.

The V call is TRBV2, the J call TRBJ1-1; 7 bases match TRBD1. This CDR3 contains 15 residues. V lost 3 bases and J lost 4; bases outside the gene matches: 8. CDR1 is SNHLY, CDR2 FYNNEI, per germline. The chain's CDR3 is CASSDRDRAGTEAFF. The CDR3 DNA reads TGTGCCAGCAGTGATAGAGACAGGGCCGGCACTGAAGCTTTCTTT.

The chain is built from TRBV10-3 and TRBJ1-1; no clear D gene. V gave up 5 bases and J gave up 7 bases, with 14 bases separating them. The CDR3 extends over 13 amino acids. Germline-derived CDR1 and CDR2 are ENHRY and SYGVKD. This CDR3 reads CAISYDGENEAFF. The CDR3 nucleotides are TGTGCCATCAGTTACGACGGGGAAAATGAAGCTTTCTTT.

This chain joins TRBV6-5 and TRBJ1-1; D is possibly TRBD1 (5 bases). The CDR3 extends over 14 amino acids. Germline CDR1 MNHEY, CDR2 SVGAGI. The V end was cut by 4 bases, the J end by 5 bases, with 14 bases between. Written as DNA, the CDR3 is TGTGCCAGCAGTTGGAGGGGCTTACGGACTGAAGCTTTCTTT. The encoded protein is CASSWRGLRTEAFF.

This clone was counted a single time. The chain employs TRBV5-6 and TRBJ2-6; 9 positions match TRBD1. The V segment lost 4 bases and the J segment 4 bases; nucleotides outside the gene matches: 12. The germline V gene has CDR1 SGHDT and CDR2 YYEEEE. The CDR3 has 18 residues. The chain's CDR3 is CASSLPGQGFSGANVLTF. CDR3 sequence (DNA): TGTGCCAGCAGCCTTCCGGGACAGGGTTTTTCCGGGGCCAACGTCCTGACTTTC.

V and J are TRBV11-3 and TRBJ2-1; D remains unclear. Germline CDR1 SGHNT, CDR2 YENEEA. The CDR3 spans 17 residues. Trimming pared 1 base from V and 0 bases from J, leaving 13 bases between. CDR3: CASSLGGGPFSYNEQFF. CDR3 coding DNA: TGTGCCAGCAGCTTAGGAGGCGGCCCCTTCTCCTACAATGAGCAGTTCTTC.

The V gene is TRBV9, the J gene TRBJ2-1; 15 nucleotides agree with TRBD2. Germline CDR1 reads SGDLS; CDR2 reads YYNGEE. The CDR3 length is 18 residues. V lost 2 bases and J lost 4; bases outside the gene matches: 7. The CDR3 DNA sequence: TGTGCCAGCAGCGTCTCCGGGACTAGCGGGGGGTATTACAATGAGCAGTTCTTC. It yields the protein CASSVSGTSGGYYNEQFF.

V is TRBV7-2 and J is TRBJ1-1, with D hard to call. The germline V and J ends were trimmed by 5 bases and 2 bases, with 15 bases remaining between them. This CDR3 comprises 15 residues. Germline V gives CDR1 SGHTA, CDR2 FQGNSA. The CDR3 spells CASSPWPGVNTEAFF. DNA for the CDR3: TGTGCCAGCAGCCCGTGGCCGGGAGTAAACACTGAAGCTTTCTTT.

The chain carries TRBV7-9 and TRBJ2-7, with 7 bases fitting TRBD1. Trimming cost V 1 base and J 3 bases; bases outside gene matches: 6. Germline CDR1 reads SEHNR; CDR2 reads FQNEAQ (reference sequence). This CDR3 is built from 15 residues. The CDR3 spells CASSLGGGAVYEQYF. The CDR3 nucleotides are TGTGCCAGCAGCTTAGGAGGGGGCGCGGTCTACGAGCAGTACTTC. Complete variable domain (other parts from reference TRBV7-9 and TRBJ2-7): DTGVSQNPRHKITKRGQNVTFRCDPISEHNRLYWYRQTLGQGPEFLTYFQNEAQLEKSRLLSDRFSAERPKGSFSTLEIQRTEQGDSAMYLCASSLGGGAVYEQYFGPGTRLTVT.

This clone was seen a handful of times. The chain employs TRBV18 and TRBJ1-5, with TRBD1 identical over 8 bases. The V gene's germline CDR1 is KGHSH and CDR2 LQKENI. The CDR3 is 16 residues long. The V gene end was trimmed by 6 bases and the J gene end by 2 bases; junction bases not matched to a gene: 9. The CDR3 region is CASSPDRGGGNQPQHF. CDR3 in DNA: TGTGCCAGCTCCCCAGACAGGGGAGGGGGCAATCAGCCCCAGCATTTT.

This clone was observed a handful of times. The rearrangement links TRBV5-8 to TRBJ1-5; no firm D call. The ends were cut back, 2 bases at V and 6 bases at J, with 27 bases in the middle. The CDR3 is made up of 19 amino acids. Germline V gives CDR1 SGHTS, CDR2 YDEGEE. CDR3 in amino acids: CASSLGSLSGGWWSQPQHF. CDR3 DNA sequence: TGTGCCAGCAGCTTAGGCTCCCTTTCAGGTGGATGGTGGTCTCAGCCCCAGCATTTT.

The V gene is TRBV3-1 (or the pseudogene TRBV3-2), the J gene TRBJ2-5, with TRBD2 matching 10 bases. The trim removed 2 bases at V and 5 bases at J, leaving 5 bases unmatched. CDR3 length: 15 residues. Germline V lookup: CDR1 LGHDT, CDR2 YNNKEL (reference sequence). The CDR3, as DNA: TGTGCCAGCAGCCAAAAGCGGGGGGGCCGCGAGACCCAGTACTTC. It yields the protein CASSQKRGGRETQYF.

The V gene is TRBV11-3, the J gene TRBJ2-5, with 11 bases matching TRBD1. The V segment lost 6 bases and the J segment 6 bases; nucleotides outside the gene matches: 9. Germline assignment: CDR1 SGHNT and CDR2 YENEEA. The CDR3 contains 15 residues. The CDR3 is CASRPGQGAGKTQYF. The CDR3 DNA reads as TGTGCCAGCAGACCAGGACAGGGGGCTGGAAAGACCCAGTACTTC.

This chain connects TRBV19 to TRBJ1-1; the match to TRBD1 covers 8 bases. Germline CDR1 is LNHDA and CDR2 is SQIVND (reference sequence). V lost 3 bases and J lost 7; bases outside the gene matches: 10. CDR3 size: 15 residues. The CDR3 loop reads CASSMGGQAGNEAFF. The CDR3 DNA reads TGTGCCAGTAGTATGGGGGGACAGGCCGGCAATGAAGCTTTCTTT.

The CDR3 loop is CASSRDTSFGYTF. CDR3 coding DNA: TGTGCCAGCAGCCGGGACACCTCTTTTGGCTACACCTTC. This chain connects TRBV11-3 to TRBJ1-2, with D possibly being TRBD1 (6 bases). V lost 5 bases and J lost 7, with 14 bases in between. This CDR3 comprises 13 residues. Looked up from germline, CDR1 is SGHNT and CDR2 is YENEEA.

The chain joins TRBV6-5 to TRBJ1-2; the match to TRBD1 covers 7 bases. The V gene's germline CDR1 is MNHEY and CDR2 SVGAGI. CDR3 size: 15 residues. The V segment lost 4 bases and the J segment 4 bases; nucleotides outside the gene matches: 9. CDR3 protein: CASSLRGLRGYGYTF. The CDR3 DNA reads as TGTGCCAGCAGTTTAAGGGGGCTACGCGGCTATGGCTACACCTTC.

The V gene is TRBV7-8, the J gene TRBJ1-5; tentative D call: TRBD1 (6 bases). Germline-derived CDR1 and CDR2 are SGHVS and FQNEAQ. The V and J ends lost 5 bases and 2 bases respectively, with 19 bases between them. CDR3 size: 17 residues. The CDR3 region is CASSQNWAGVGNQPQHF. The DNA for the CDR3 is TGTGCCAGCAGCCAAAATTGGGCAGGGGTTGGCAATCAGCCCCAGCATTTT. Full variable domain (missing parts from reference TRBV7-8 and TRBJ1-5): GAGVSQSPRYKVAKRGQDVALRCDPISGHVSLFWYQQALGQGPEFLTYFQNEAQLDKSGLPSDRFFAERPEGSVSTLKIQRTQQEDSAVYLCASSQNWAGVGNQPQHFGDGTRLSIL.